These T cell receptor beta chains were read from a single sample in a study of identical twins. TCRdb re-called the 5' RACE reads through MiXCR, storing one row per CDR3 protein. This sample has under 900,000 distinct CDR3 sequences, with approximately 13% found just once. This sample was shared with a second study, whose subject was yellow fever vaccine responses in identical twins.

The specimen was PBMCs. These receptors originate from a woman between 18 and 30 years old in good health. Both conserved end residues are part of each CDR3. D genes are given only for firm matches. A clone size is listed for some rows: how often the clone was seen (once, few, many), or a class if it is expanded.

V: TRBV10-3
D: .
J: TRBJ2-5
size: few
CDR3: CAISGTVYQETQYF
DNA: TGTGCCATCAGTGGGACTGTGTACCAAGAGACCCAGTACTTC

V: TRBV28
D: TRBD1
J: TRBJ2-2
size: .
CDR3: CASRGTGGNGELFF
DNA: TGTGCCAGCAGGGGAACAGGGGGTAACGGGGAGCTGTTTTTT

V: TRBV7-8
D: .
J: TRBJ1-2
size: .
CDR3: CASSSRDPNYGYTF
DNA: TGTGCCAGCAGCAGCAGGGACCCTAACTATGGCTACACCTTC

V: TRBV12-3/TRBV12-4
D: TRBD1
J: TRBJ2-7
size: few
CDR3: CASSPRTGAREQYF
DNA: TGTGCCAGCAGTCCCCGGACAGGGGCGCGGGAGCAGTACTTC

V: TRBV15
D: TRBD2
J: TRBJ2-2
size: .
CDR3: CATSRDAGGGTGELFF
DNA: TGTGCCACCAGCAGGGATGCCGGGGGGGGCACCGGGGAGCTGTTTTTT

V: TRBV7-9
D: .
J: TRBJ1-5
size: .
CDR3: CASSPGGSGQPQHF
DNA: TGTGCCAGCAGCCCCGGAGGTTCGGGCCAGCCCCAGCATTTT

V: TRBV2
D: .
J: TRBJ2-3
size: .
CDR3: CASSERGRSIDTQYF
DNA: TGTGCCAGCAGTGAAAGGGGACGTTCTATAGATACGCAGTATTTT

V: TRBV6-1
D: .
J: TRBJ1-1
size: .
CDR3: CASSEFFSPNTEAFF
DNA: TGTGCCAGCAGTGAATTTTTCAGTCCGAACACTGAAGCTTTCTTT

V: TRBV14
D: .
J: TRBJ2-3
size: many
CDR3: CASSRTTDTQYF
DNA: TGTGCCAGCAGCCGAACGACAGATACGCAGTATTTT

V: TRBV6-1
D: TRBD1
J: TRBJ2-5
size: .
CDR3: CASSRWTGGGETQYF
DNA: TGTGCCAGCAGCCGATGGACAGGGGGCGGAGAGACCCAGTACTTC

V: TRBV20-1
D: TRBD1
J: TRBJ1-6
size: few
CDR3: CSARRGQNNSPLHF
DNA: TGCAGTGCTAGAAGGGGACAGAATAATTCACCCCTCCACTTT

V: TRBV6-5
D: TRBD2
J: TRBJ2-7
size: .
CDR3: CASSYSAGGRTFGEQYF
DNA: TGTGCCAGCAGTTACTCAGCGGGCGGGAGGACTTTTGGCGAGCAGTACTTC

V: TRBV10-3
D: TRBD1
J: TRBJ2-3
size: few
CDR3: CAISRTGGRTDTQYF
DNA: TGTGCCATCAGCAGAACAGGGGGACGCACAGATACGCAGTATTTT

V: TRBV5-5
D: .
J: TRBJ2-1
size: few
CDR3: CASSTAVEQFF
DNA: TGTGCCAGCAGCACCGCGGTTGAGCAGTTCTTC

V: TRBV27
D: .
J: TRBJ1-5
size: few
CDR3: CASSLSLGGYQPQHF
DNA: TGTGCCAGCAGTTTAAGTCTAGGGGGTTATCAGCCCCAGCATTTT

V: TRBV12-3/TRBV12-4
D: .
J: TRBJ2-1
size: .
CDR3: CASSLIDRNNEQFF
DNA: TGTGCCAGCAGTTTGATTGACAGAAACAATGAGCAGTTCTTC

V: TRBV18
D: TRBD1
J: TRBJ2-7
size: few
CDR3: CASSNRQGLSYEQYF
DNA: TGTGCCAGCTCAAATCGACAGGGCCTCTCCTACGAGCAGTACTTC

V: TRBV6-1
D: TRBD1
J: TRBJ2-5
size: few
CDR3: CASSEWGTDQETQYF
DNA: TGTGCCAGCAGTGAATGGGGGACAGACCAAGAGACCCAGTACTTC

V: TRBV9
D: .
J: TRBJ2-2
size: few
CDR3: CASSARPGGSSTGELFF
DNA: TGTGCCAGCAGCGCGAGGCCTGGCGGCAGTTCTACCGGGGAGCTGTTTTTT

V: TRBV20-1
D: .
J: TRBJ1-1
size: .
CDR3: CSAATSGTRGTEAFF
DNA: TGCAGTGCGGCGACATCCGGGACCCGAGGTACTGAAGCTTTCTTT

V: TRBV25-1
D: .
J: TRBJ1-5
size: .
CDR3: CASRQTGPSQPQHF
DNA: TGTGCCAGCAGGCAGACAGGCCCTAGCCAGCCCCAGCATTTT

V: TRBV28
D: TRBD2
J: TRBJ2-5
size: many
CDR3: CASSLGLRETQYF
DNA: TGTGCCAGCAGCCTGGGACTACGAGAGACCCAGTACTTC

V: TRBV11-3
D: .
J: TRBJ2-3
size: few
CDR3: CASSPPVSTDTQYF
DNA: TGTGCCAGCAGTCCCCCGGTATCCACAGATACGCAGTATTTT

V: TRBV5-1
D: .
J: TRBJ1-4
size: many
CDR3: CASSSREPNEKLFF
DNA: TGCGCCAGCAGCTCACGGGAGCCAAATGAAAAACTGTTTTTT

V: TRBV5-1
D: TRBD2
J: TRBJ2-1
size: many
CDR3: CASSLDLGLAYNEQFF
DNA: TGCGCCAGCAGCTTGGACCTAGGACTAGCCTACAATGAGCAGTTCTTC

V: TRBV7-9
D: .
J: TRBJ2-2
size: few
CDR3: CASSLVFSDGAGELFF
DNA: TGTGCCAGCAGCTTAGTGTTTTCGGACGGGGCCGGGGAGCTGTTTTTT

V: TRBV4-1
D: .
J: TRBJ2-1
size: .
CDR3: CASSQEGGSWGGSDEQFF
DNA: TGCGCCAGCAGCCAAGAGGGGGGTAGCTGGGGCGGTTCCGATGAGCAGTTCTTC

V: TRBV2
D: .
J: TRBJ2-2
size: .
CDR3: CASVVEGGGRELFF
DNA: TGTGCCAGCGTGGTCGAAGGAGGGGGGCGGGAGCTGTTTTTT

V: TRBV19
D: .
J: TRBJ1-2
size: .
CDR3: CASSIVGGDYGYTF
DNA: TGTGCCAGTAGTATAGTGGGGGGGGACTATGGCTACACCTTC

V: TRBV12-3/TRBV12-4
D: .
J: TRBJ1-2
size: .
CDR3: CASRRRTAESGYTF
DNA: TGTGCCAGCAGAAGGAGGACGGCGGAGTCTGGCTACACCTTC

V: TRBV29-1
D: .
J: TRBJ2-7
size: few
CDR3: CSAIIDSSEQYF
DNA: TGCAGCGCCATCATCGACAGTTCTGAGCAGTACTTC

V: TRBV14
D: .
J: TRBJ2-2
size: few
CDR3: CASSQRQGKSGELFF
DNA: TGTGCCAGCAGCCAAAGGCAGGGGAAGTCCGGGGAGCTGTTTTTT

V: TRBV4-1
D: .
J: TRBJ2-3
size: many
CDR3: CASSHMRTNTDTQYF
DNA: TGCGCCAGCAGCCATATGAGGACTAACACAGATACGCAGTATTTT

V: TRBV10-2
D: .
J: TRBJ2-6
size: .
CDR3: CASESGANVLTF
DNA: TGCGCCAGCGAGTCTGGGGCCAACGTCCTGACTTTC

V: TRBV29-1
D: .
J: TRBJ2-1
size: .
CDR3: CSVEDGLDSYNEQFF
DNA: TGCAGCGTTGAAGATGGGCTGGACTCCTACAATGAGCAGTTCTTC

V: TRBV5-5
D: TRBD1
J: TRBJ2-3
size: few
CDR3: CASSFGQVRADTQYF
DNA: TGTGCCAGCAGTTTCGGACAGGTCCGCGCAGATACGCAGTATTTT

V: TRBV20-1
D: .
J: TRBJ2-6
size: few
CDR3: CSARDKKSGANVLTF
DNA: TGCAGTGCTAGGGACAAAAAATCTGGGGCCAACGTCCTGACTTTC

V: TRBV12-3/TRBV12-4
D: .
J: TRBJ2-1
size: few
CDR3: CASSFSLAGSYNEQFF
DNA: TGTGCCAGCAGTTTTTCACTAGCCGGTTCCTACAATGAGCAGTTCTTC

V: TRBV14
D: .
J: TRBJ1-6
size: few
CDR3: CASSQAWAGNSPLHF
DNA: TGTGCCAGCAGCCAAGCCTGGGCAGGCAATTCACCCCTCCACTTT

V: TRBV3-1
D: .
J: TRBJ2-7
size: .
CDR3: CASSKGVTYEQYF
DNA: TGTGCCAGCAGCAAGGGAGTAACCTACGAGCAGTACTTC

V: TRBV9
D: .
J: TRBJ2-5
size: .
CDR3: CASSPFGGVGETQYF
DNA: TGTGCCAGCAGCCCCTTCGGGGGAGTGGGGGAGACCCAGTACTTC

V: TRBV20-1
D: TRBD1
J: TRBJ2-1
size: .
CDR3: CSARDARQGTDEQFF
DNA: TGCAGTGCTAGAGATGCGAGACAGGGCACGGATGAGCAGTTCTTC

V: TRBV24-1
D: TRBD1
J: TRBJ2-2
size: few
CDR3: CATSDSWTGVSGELFF
DNA: TGTGCCACCAGTGATTCCTGGACAGGGGTCTCCGGGGAGCTGTTTTTT